These 10 T cell receptor beta chains share one sample of origin, sequenced in a study of cytomegalovirus exposure and HLA in healthy donors. The PCR used 60 Vbeta and 13 Jbeta primers. Profiling relied on immunoSEQ multiplex PCR, and the TCRdb table lists in-frame clones only, not all of them. Of 150,000 to 200,000 clones listed, roughly 79% are singletons. The sequencing input was PBMCs. The receptors were sampled from a woman aged 45-60 years in good health and CMV-seropositive.

This rearrangement joins TRBV4-1 to TRBJ1-3; D unresolved. In germline, CDR1 is MGHRA, CDR2 YSYEKL. Trimming removed 1 base from V and 0 bases from J, with 19 bases in between. The CDR3 length is 19 residues. CDR3 sequence (DNA): TGCGCCAGCAGCCAAGTGTCTTTAGGAGCGGCTTACTCTGGAAACACCATATATTTT. It codes for CASSQVSLGAAYSGNTIYF.

This clone was picked up a small number of times. This chain uses TRBV6-4 with TRBJ2-1, with D maybe TRBD2 (6 bases). The V and J ends lost 3 bases and 0 bases respectively, with 9 bases between them. CDR3 length: 15 amino acids. Germline V gene data show CDR1 as MRHNA and CDR2 as SNTAGT. The CDR3 nucleotides are TGTGCCAGCAGTGAGGGAGCGGGCTCCTACAATGAGCAGTTCTTC. Translation: CASSEGAGSYNEQFF.

The V gene is TRBV6-4, the J gene TRBJ2-3; D is ambiguous. CDR1 is MRHNA, CDR2 SNTAGT, per germline. The CDR3 loop spans 15 amino acids. V lost 3 bases and J lost 1, with 11 bases in between. CDR3 amino acids: CASSEKLWGTDTQYF. The CDR3 nucleotides are TGTGCCAGCAGTGAAAAACTATGGGGCACAGATACGCAGTATTTT.

The CDR3 here is CASSTQGVDSTEAFF. The CDR3, as DNA: TGTGCCAGCAGCACCCAGGGGGTGGATTCCACTGAAGCTTTCTTT. The V gene is TRBV6-1, the J gene TRBJ1-1; 7 nucleotides align to TRBD1. Germline V gives CDR1 MNHNS, CDR2 SASEGT. The CDR3 contains 15 residues. J gave up 4 bases and V 6 bases, and 11 bases lay outside the gene matches.

CDR3 in DNA: TGTGCCAGCAGCTTAGGCTCTAGCGGGGGGCAAGAGACCCAGTACTTC. Translation gives CASSLGSSGGQETQYF. This chain links TRBV7-2 with TRBJ2-5; TRBD2 matches at 11 bases. Germline V gene lookup returns CDR1 SGHTA and CDR2 FQGNSA. The CDR3 totals 16 residues. The V and J ends lost 1 base and 2 bases, in that order; junction bases with no gene match: 3.

This chain's CDR3 is CASSLQGGIYGYTF. The DNA for the CDR3 is TGTGCCAGCAGCTTACAAGGAGGGATCTATGGCTACACCTTC. The J gene is TRBJ1-2, the V gene TRBV7-2; D gene unclear. CDR1 SGHTA and CDR2 FQGNSA come from the germline V gene. Trimming took 2 bases from V and 4 from J, leaving 11 bases between them. This CDR3 has 14 amino acids.

This rearrangement joins TRBV5-6 to TRBJ1-1, with a possible D match to TRBD1 (6 bases). The V gene lost 1 base and the J gene lost 5 bases, with 9 bases spanning the gap. This CDR3 has 13 amino acids. CDR1 SGHDT and CDR2 YYEEEE come from the germline V gene. As DNA, the CDR3 is TGTGCCAGCAGCTTGACAGGGCGGACTGAAGCTTTCTTT. Protein: CASSLTGRTEAFF. Filled out from reference TRBV5-6 and TRBJ1-1, the complete variable domain reads DAGVTQSPTHLIKTRGQQVTLRCSPKSGHDTVSWYQQALGQGPQFIFQYYEEEERQRGNFPDRFSGHQFPNYSSELNVNALLLGDSALYLCASSLTGRTEAFFGQGTRLTVV.

This sequence joins TRBV2 and TRBJ2-2; D unresolved. The ends were cut back, 8 bases at V and 1 base at J, with 11 bases in the middle. The CDR3 length is 14 residues. CDR1 SNHLY and CDR2 FYNNEI come from the germline V gene. CDR3 residues: CASRSSQNTGELFF. CDR3 DNA sequence: TGTGCCAGCCGTAGTAGCCAGAACACCGGGGAGCTGTTTTTT.

The J gene is TRBJ1-4, the V gene TRBV4-1; D might be TRBD1 (5 bases). In germline, CDR1 is MGHRA, CDR2 YSYEKL. Trimming removed 0 bases from V and 8 bases from J, with 16 bases in between. The CDR3 consists of 16 residues. DNA of the CDR3: TGCGCCAGCAGCCAAGATCAGGGATCCAGAGAGGAAAAACTGTTTTTT. Residues: CASSQDQGSREEKLFF.

The rearrangement links TRBV2 to TRBJ2-1; 9 bases agree with TRBD2. Losses at the gene ends were 4 bases for V and 7 bases for J; bases not matched to a gene: 8. This CDR3 comprises 15 residues. Germline assignment: CDR1 SNHLY and CDR2 FYNNEI. The CDR3 spells CASSGSGRGGNEQFF. Written as DNA, the CDR3 is TGTGCCAGCAGTGGGTCGGGGCGGGGGGGGAATGAGCAGTTCTTC.